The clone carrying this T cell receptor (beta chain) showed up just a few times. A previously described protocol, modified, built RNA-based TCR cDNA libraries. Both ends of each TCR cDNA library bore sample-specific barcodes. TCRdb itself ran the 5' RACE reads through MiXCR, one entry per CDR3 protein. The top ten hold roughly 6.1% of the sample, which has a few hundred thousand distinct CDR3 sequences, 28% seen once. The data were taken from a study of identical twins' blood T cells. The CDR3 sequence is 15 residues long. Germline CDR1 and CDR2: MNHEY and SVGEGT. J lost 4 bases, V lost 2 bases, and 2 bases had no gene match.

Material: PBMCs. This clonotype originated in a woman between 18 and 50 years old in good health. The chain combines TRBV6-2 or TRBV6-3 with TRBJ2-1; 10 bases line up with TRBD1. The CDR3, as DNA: TGTGCCAGCAGTTACGGGGACAGGGGTTACAATGAGCAGTTCTTC. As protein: CASSYGDRGYNEQFF.